The 5 T cell receptor beta chains below all came from one sample that was sequenced in a study of glioma-infiltrating T cells. Using RNA template, CDR3s of TCR alpha and beta were amplified with iRepertoire arm-PCR. TCRdb called the multiplex PCR reads again in MiXCR, with one record for every CDR3 protein. The top ten clones hold nearly 15% of a sample with roughly 120,000 distinct CDR3 sequences, roughly 25% of them seen once. Specimen: glioma tissue, nonneoplastic brain tissue, or PBMCs (not recorded which). The origin of the receptors is a human donor with low-grade glioma or glioblastoma, undergoing nonglioma brain surgery, or in good health (not recorded which).

Worth noting for this clonotype: At one end, the junction sequence differs from germline, possibly due to a read error. The J gene is TRBJ2-5, the V gene TRBV6-1; no definite D call. This CDR3 spans 11 amino acids. Germline assignment: CDR1 MNHNS and CDR2 SASEGT. The CDR3 nucleotides are TGTGCCAGCGAACTCAGAGAGACCCGGTACTTC. Translating it yields CASELRETRYF.

CDR3 sequence reads: CASSRTGSKNTEAFF. CDR3 coding DNA: TGTGCCAGCAGCAGGACAGGGTCGAAGAACACTGAAGCTTTCTTT. The rearrangement joins TRBV5-4 to TRBJ1-1; 8 bases are a match to TRBD1. The germline V gene encodes CDR1 SGHNT and CDR2 YYREEE (reference sequence). This CDR3 comprises 15 residues. V gave up 4 bases and J gave up 1 base; unmatched junction bases: 6.

Note on this clonotype: Possible read error: a much larger clone is one base away. The CDR3 reads CASSSLGAPIYEQYF. CDR3 in DNA: TGTGCCAGCTCATCCCTCGGGGCACCGATCTACGAGCAGTACTTC. The rearrangement links TRBV18 to TRBJ2-7; perhaps D is TRBD1 or TRBD2 (5 bases each). The CDR3 has 15 amino acids. V was shortened by 5 bases and J by 3 bases, with 17 bases between the two germline ends. CDR1 KGHSH and CDR2 LQKENI come from the germline V gene.

Points on this clonotype: It may be a read error: a sequence one base away is much more abundant. V usage is TRBV18 and J usage is TRBJ1-5; D is undetermined. Per the germline V gene, CDR1 is KGHSH and CDR2 is LQKENI. The CDR3 runs 13 residues. The CDR3 region has the DNA TGTGCCGGCTCACCTGAGAGCAATCAGCCCCAGCATTTT. It encodes CAGSPESNQPQHF.

This clonotype showed up many times. This chain uses TRBV20-1 with TRBJ2-7; D possibly corresponds to TRBD2 (5 bases). The V end was cut by 6 bases, the J end by 2 bases, with 14 bases between. CDR3 size: 13 residues. Germline V gene sequence: CDR1 DFQATT, CDR2 SNEGSKA (reference sequence). In DNA, the CDR3 is TGCAGTGCCCGGGTAGCGCCGACCTACGAGCAGTACTTC. Protein sequence: CSARVAPTYEQYF.